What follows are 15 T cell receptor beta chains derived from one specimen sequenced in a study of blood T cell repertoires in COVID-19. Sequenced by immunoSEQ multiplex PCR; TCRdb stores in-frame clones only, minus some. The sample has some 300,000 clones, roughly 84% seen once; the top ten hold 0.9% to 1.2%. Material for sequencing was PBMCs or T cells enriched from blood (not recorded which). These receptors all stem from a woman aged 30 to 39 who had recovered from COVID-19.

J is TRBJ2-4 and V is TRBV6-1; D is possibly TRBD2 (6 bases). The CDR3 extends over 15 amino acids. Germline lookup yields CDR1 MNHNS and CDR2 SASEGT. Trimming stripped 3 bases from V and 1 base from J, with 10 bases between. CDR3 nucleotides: TGTGCCAGCAGTGACCCTGGAGGGGCCAAAAACATTCAGTACTTC. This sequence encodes CASSDPGGAKNIQYF.

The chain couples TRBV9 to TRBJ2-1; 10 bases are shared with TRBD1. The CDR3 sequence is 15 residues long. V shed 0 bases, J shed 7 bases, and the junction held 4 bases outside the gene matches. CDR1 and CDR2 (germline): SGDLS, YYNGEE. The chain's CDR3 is CASSVGQGAGNEQFF. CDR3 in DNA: TGTGCCAGCAGCGTAGGACAGGGGGCAGGAAATGAGCAGTTCTTC.

The CDR3: CASSLFPGTAYEQYF. The CDR3 DNA follows: TGTGCCAGCAGCTTATTTCCCGGGACAGCCTACGAGCAGTACTTC. V gene TRBV11-2 combines with J gene TRBJ2-7; 7 bases match TRBD1. V lost 2 bases to trimming and J lost 2 bases; unmatched junction nucleotides: 6. CDR3 length: 15 residues. Germline loops: CDR1 SGHAT, CDR2 FQNNGV.

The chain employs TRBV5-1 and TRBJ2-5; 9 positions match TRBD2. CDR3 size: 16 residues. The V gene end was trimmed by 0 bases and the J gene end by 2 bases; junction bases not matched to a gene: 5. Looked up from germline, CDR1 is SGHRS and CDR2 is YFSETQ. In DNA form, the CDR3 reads TGCGCCAGCAGCTTGGCGGCAGCGGGGGGTCAAGAGACCCAGTACTTC. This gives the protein CASSLAAAGGQETQYF.

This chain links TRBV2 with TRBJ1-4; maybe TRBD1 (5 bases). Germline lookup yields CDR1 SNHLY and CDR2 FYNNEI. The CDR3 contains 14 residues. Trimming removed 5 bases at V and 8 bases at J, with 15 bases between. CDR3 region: CASSPTGLGEKLFF. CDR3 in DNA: TGTGCCAGCAGTCCCACAGGACTAGGGGAAAAACTGTTTTTT.

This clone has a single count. Here the CDR3 DNA reads TGCAGTGCTAGTTCGGAGGGGTTGCAAACTGAAGCTTTCTTT. As protein: CSASSEGLQTEAFF. The chain links TRBV20-1 to TRBJ1-1; possible D gene TRBD1, 5 bases. The CDR3 consists of 14 residues. Germline V gene data show CDR1 as DFQATT and CDR2 as SNEGSKA (reference sequence). Trimming cost V 3 bases and J 5 bases, with 16 bases left between them.

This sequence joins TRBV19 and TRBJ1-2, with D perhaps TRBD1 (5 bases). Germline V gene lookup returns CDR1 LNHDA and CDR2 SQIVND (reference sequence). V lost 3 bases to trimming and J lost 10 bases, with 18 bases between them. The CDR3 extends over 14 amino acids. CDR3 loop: CASSISSLQGNYTF. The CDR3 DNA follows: TGTGCCAGTAGTATCTCGAGCCTGCAGGGAAACTACACCTTC.

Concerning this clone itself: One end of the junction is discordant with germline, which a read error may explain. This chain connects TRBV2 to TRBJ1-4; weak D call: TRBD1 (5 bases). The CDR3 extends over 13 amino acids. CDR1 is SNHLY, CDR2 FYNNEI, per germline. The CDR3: CASSAETAGSPSF. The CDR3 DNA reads TGTGCCAGCAGCGCAGAGACAGCAGGTAGTCCTTCTTTT.

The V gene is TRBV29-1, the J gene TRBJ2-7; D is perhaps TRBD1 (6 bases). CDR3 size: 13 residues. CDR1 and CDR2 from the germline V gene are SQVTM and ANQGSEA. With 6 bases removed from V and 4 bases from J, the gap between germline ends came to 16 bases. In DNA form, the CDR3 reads TGCAGCGTAATACAGGGCCCAAGGTACGAGCAGTACTTC. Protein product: CSVIQGPRYEQYF.

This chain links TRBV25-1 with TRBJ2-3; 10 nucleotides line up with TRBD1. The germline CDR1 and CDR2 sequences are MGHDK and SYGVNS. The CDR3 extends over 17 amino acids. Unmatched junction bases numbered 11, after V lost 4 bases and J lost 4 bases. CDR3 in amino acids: CASSGLRTGGSADTQYF. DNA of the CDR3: TGTGCCAGCAGTGGACTCAGGACAGGGGGAAGTGCAGATACGCAGTATTTT.

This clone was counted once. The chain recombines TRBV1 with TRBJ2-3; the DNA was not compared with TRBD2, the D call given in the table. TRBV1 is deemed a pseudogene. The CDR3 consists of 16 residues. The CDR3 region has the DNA TGCACCAGCAGCGGGACTAGCGGGGTAAGCACAGATACGCAGTATTTT. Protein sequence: CTSSGTSGVSTDTQYF.

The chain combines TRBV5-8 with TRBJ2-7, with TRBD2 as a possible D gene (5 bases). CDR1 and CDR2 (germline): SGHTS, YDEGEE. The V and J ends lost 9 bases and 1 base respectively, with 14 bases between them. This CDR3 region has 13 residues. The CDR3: CATRGRPSYEQYF. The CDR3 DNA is TGTGCCACCCGGGGAAGACCTTCCTACGAGCAGTACTTC.

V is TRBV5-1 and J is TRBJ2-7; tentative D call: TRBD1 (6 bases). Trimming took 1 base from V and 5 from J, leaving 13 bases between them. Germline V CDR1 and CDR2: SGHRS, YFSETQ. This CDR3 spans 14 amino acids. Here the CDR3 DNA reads TGCGCCAGCAGCTTGCGGGGCAGGGGTGACGAGCAGTACTTC. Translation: CASSLRGRGDEQYF.

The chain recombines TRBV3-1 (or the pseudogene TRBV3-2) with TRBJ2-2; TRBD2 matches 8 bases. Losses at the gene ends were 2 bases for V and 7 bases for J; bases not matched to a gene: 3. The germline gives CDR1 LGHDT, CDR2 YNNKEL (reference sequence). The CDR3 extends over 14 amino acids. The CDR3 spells CASSQTGGSGELFF. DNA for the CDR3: TGTGCCAGCAGCCAAACGGGAGGGAGCGGGGAGCTGTTTTTT.

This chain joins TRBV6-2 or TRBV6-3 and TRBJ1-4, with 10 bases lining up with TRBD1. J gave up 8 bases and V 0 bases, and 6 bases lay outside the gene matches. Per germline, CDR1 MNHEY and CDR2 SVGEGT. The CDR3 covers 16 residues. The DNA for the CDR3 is TGTGCCAGCAGTTACTCGAGCGGGACAGGGGTCGAAAAACTGTTTTTT. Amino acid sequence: CASSYSSGTGVEKLFF.